This TCR beta chain was identified in a study of synovial regulatory T cells in juvenile arthritis. The CDR3 length is 18 residues. There is no recorded DNA. Study-wide results and limits: Synovial Tregs shared more CDR3 sequences with iaTregs than other blood Tregs.

By frequency, this clone registers medium-sized (0.01 to 0.1%). The antigen is not known. Patients were aged median approximately 12 years with disease lasting median roughly seven years. Sequencing used immunoSEQ multiplex PCR; TCRdb keeps in-frame clones, though not all of them. This repertoire includes around 9,500 clones. V and J are TRBV21-1 and TRBJ2-1; TCRdb names TRBD1, which stays unverified in the absence of DNA. TRBV21-1 is classified as a pseudogene. Sequencing was performed on Treg cells from blood. Subset here: remaining (HLA-DR-negative) circulating blood Treg cells. The receptor was derived from a donor between 2 and 29 years old with juvenile idiopathic arthritis. This chain's CDR3 is CASSKGGGRDRTYNEQFF.